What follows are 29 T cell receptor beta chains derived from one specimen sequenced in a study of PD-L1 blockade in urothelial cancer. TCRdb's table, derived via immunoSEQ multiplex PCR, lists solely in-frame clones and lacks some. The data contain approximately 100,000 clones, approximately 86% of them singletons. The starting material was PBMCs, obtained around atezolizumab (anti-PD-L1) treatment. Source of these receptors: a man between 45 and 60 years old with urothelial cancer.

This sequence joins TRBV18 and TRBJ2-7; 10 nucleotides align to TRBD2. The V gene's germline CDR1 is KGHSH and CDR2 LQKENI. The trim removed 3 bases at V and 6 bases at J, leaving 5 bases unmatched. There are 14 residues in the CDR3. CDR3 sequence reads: CASSPASGSGEQYF. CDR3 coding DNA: TGTGCCAGCTCACCGGCTAGCGGGAGCGGCGAGCAGTACTTC. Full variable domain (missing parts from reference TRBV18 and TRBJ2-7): NAGVMQNPRHLVRRRGQEARLRCSPMKGHSHVYWYRQLPEEGLKFMVYLQKENIIDESGMPKERFSAEFPKEGPSILRIQQVVRGDSAAYFCASSPASGSGEQYFGPGTRLTVT.

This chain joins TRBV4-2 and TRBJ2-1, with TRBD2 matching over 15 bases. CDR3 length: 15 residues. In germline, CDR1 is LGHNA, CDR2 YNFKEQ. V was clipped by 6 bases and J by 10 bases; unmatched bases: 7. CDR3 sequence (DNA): TGTGCCAGCAGGAGGACTAGCGGGGGGGAAGGAGAGCAGTTCTTC. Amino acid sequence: CASRRTSGGEGEQFF.

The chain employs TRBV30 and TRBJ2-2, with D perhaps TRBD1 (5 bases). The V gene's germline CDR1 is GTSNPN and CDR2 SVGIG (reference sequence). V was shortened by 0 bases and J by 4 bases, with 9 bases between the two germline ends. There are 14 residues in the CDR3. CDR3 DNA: TGTGCCTGGAGTGTACAAGGGGTCACCGGGGAGCTGTTTTTT. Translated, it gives CAWSVQGVTGELFF.

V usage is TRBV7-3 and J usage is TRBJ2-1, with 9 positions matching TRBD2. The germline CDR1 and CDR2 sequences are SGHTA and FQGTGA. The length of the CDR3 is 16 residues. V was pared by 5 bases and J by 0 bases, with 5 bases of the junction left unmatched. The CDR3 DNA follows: TGTGCCAGCAGCCCCCTAGCGGGGCGCTCCTACAATGAGCAGTTCTTC. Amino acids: CASSPLAGRSYNEQFF.

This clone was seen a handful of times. DNA of the CDR3: TGTGCCAGCAGCTCCTCGGGGTTAGCTTTCTTT. This gives the protein CASSSSGLAFF. V is TRBV11-2 and J is TRBJ1-1; D call uncertain. V was clipped by 4 bases and J by 10 bases, with 10 bases between them. From germline, CDR1 is SGHAT and CDR2 FQNNGV. The CDR3 is 11 residues long.

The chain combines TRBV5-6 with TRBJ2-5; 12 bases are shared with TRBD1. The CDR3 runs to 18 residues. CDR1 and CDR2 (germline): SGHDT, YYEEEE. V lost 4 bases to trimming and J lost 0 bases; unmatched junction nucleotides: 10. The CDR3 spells CASSPGQGALKNQETQYF. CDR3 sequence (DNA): TGTGCCAGCAGCCCGGGACAGGGGGCCCTGAAGAACCAAGAGACCCAGTACTTC.

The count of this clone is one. CDR3 DNA: TGTGCCAGCAGCTATACTCCCCTCGCGGGAGGGCCTTGGGAGACCCAGTACTTC. Translated: CASSYTPLAGGPWETQYF. The rearrangement links TRBV13 to TRBJ2-5; 9 bases fit TRBD2. The CDR3 spans 18 residues. Unmatched junction bases numbered 17, after V lost 4 bases and J lost 5 bases. Germline-derived CDR1 and CDR2 are PRHDT and FYEKMQ (reference sequence). Based on the CDR3 plus reference TRBV13 and TRBJ2-5, the full variable domain is AAGVIQSPRHLIKEKRETATLKCYPIPRHDTVYWYQQGPGQDPQFLISFYEKMQSDKGSIPDRFSAQQFSDYHSELNMSSLELGDSALYFCASSYTPLAGGPWETQYFGPGTRLLVL.

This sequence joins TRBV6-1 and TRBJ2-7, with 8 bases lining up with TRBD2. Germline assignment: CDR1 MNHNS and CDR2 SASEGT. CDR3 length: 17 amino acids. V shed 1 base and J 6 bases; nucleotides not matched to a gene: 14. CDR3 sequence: CASSEGRVAGTLSEQYF. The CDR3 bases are TGTGCCAGCAGTGAAGGGAGGGTAGCGGGAACCCTCTCCGAGCAGTACTTC.

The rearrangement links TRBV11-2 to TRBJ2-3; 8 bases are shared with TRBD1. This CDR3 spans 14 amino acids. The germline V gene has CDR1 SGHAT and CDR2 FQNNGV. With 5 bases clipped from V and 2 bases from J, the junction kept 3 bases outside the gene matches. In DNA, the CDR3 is TGTGCCAGCAGCAAGGACAGGGCCACAGATACGCAGTATTTT. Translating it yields CASSKDRATDTQYF.

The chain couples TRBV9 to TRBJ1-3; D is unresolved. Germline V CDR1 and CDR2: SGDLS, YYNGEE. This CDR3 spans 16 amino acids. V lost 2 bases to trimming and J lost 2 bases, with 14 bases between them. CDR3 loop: CASSVSPGNPGNTIYF. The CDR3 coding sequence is TGTGCCAGCAGCGTTAGTCCGGGGAACCCTGGAAACACCATATATTTT.

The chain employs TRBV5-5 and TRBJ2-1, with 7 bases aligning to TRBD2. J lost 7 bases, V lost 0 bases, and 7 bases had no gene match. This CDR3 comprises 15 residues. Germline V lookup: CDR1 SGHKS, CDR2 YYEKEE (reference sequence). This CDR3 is CASSLAWRERNEQFF. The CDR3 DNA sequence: TGTGCCAGCAGCTTGGCCTGGCGGGAGAGGAATGAGCAGTTCTTC.

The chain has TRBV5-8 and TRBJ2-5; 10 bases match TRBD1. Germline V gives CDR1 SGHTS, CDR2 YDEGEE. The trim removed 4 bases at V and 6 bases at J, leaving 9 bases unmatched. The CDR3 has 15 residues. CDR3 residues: CASSPGGTGVKTQYF. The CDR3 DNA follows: TGTGCCAGCAGCCCGGGCGGGACAGGGGTCAAGACCCAGTACTTC.

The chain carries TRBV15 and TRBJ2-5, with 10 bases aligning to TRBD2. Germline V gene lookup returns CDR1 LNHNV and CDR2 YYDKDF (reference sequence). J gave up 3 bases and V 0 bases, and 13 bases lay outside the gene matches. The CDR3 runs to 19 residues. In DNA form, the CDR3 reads TGTGCCACCAGCAGAGATCGGGGTCTGGCTAGCGGGAGCGAAGAGACCCAGTACTTC. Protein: CATSRDRGLASGSEETQYF. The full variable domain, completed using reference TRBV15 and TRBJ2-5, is DAMVIQNPRYQVTQFGKPVTLSCSQTLNHNVMYWYQQKSSQAPKLLFHYYDKDFNNEADTPDNFQSRRPNTSFCFLDIRSPGLGDTAMYLCATSRDRGLASGSEETQYFGPGTRLLVL.

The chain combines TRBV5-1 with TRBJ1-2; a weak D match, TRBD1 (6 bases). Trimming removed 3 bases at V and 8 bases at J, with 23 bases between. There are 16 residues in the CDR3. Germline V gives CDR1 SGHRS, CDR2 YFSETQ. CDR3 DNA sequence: TGCGCCAGCAGCTGGCGGGGGCCGGGGGGCCAAGGAGGCTACACCTTC. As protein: CASSWRGPGGQGGYTF. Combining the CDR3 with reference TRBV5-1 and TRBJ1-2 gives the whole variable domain KAGVTQTPRYLIKTRGQQVTLSCSPISGHRSVSWYQQTPGQGLQFLFEYFSETQRNKGNFPGRFSGRQFSNSRSEMNVSTLELGDSALYLCASSWRGPGGQGGYTFGSGTRLTVV.

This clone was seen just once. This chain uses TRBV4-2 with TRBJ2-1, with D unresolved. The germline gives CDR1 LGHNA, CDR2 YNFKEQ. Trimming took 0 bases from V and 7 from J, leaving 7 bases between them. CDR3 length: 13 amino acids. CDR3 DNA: TGTGCCAGCAGCCAAGAGTGGGCGAATGAGCAGTTCTTC. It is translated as CASSQEWANEQFF.

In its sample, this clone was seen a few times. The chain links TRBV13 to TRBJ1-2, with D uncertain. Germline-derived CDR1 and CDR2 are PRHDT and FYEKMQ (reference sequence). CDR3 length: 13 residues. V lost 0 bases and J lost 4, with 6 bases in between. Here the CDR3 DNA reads TGTGCCAGCAGCTTAGGGGCTTTCTATGGCTACACCTTC. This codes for CASSLGAFYGYTF.

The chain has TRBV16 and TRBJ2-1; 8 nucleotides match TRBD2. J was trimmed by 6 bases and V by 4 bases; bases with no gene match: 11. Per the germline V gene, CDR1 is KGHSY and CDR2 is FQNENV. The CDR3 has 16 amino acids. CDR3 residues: CASSPSNSGKGNEQFF. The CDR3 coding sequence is TGTGCCAGCAGCCCGTCCAATAGCGGGAAGGGCAATGAGCAGTTCTTC.

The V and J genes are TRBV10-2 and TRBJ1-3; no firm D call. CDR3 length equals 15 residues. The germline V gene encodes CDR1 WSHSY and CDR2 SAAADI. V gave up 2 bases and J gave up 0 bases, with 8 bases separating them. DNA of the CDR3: TGCGCCAGCAGTGAGGGGAGGCTCTCTGGAAACACCATATATTTT. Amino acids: CASSEGRLSGNTIYF.

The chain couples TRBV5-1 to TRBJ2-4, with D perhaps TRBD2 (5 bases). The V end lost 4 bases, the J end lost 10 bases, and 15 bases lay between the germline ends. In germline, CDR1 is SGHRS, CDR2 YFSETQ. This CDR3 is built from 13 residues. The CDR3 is CASSGYGDGIQYF. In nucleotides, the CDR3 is TGCGCCAGCAGCGGTTACGGGGATGGGATTCAGTACTTC. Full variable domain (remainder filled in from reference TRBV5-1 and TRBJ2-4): KAGVTQTPRYLIKTRGQQVTLSCSPISGHRSVSWYQQTPGQGLQFLFEYFSETQRNKGNFPGRFSGRQFSNSRSEMNVSTLELGDSALYLCASSGYGDGIQYFGAGTRLSVL.

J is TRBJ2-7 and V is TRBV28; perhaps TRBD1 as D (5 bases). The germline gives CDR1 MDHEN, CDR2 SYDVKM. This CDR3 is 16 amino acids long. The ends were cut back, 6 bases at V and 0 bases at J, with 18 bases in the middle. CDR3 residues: CASSPAAGKSSYEQYF. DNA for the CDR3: TGTGCCAGCAGCCCCGCGGCAGGGAAGAGCTCCTACGAGCAGTACTTC.

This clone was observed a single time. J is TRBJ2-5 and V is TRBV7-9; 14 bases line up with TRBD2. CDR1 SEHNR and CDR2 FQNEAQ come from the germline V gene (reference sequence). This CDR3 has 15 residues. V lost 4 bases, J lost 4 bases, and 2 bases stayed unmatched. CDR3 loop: CASSSTSGRGETQYF. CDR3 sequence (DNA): TGTGCCAGCAGCTCGACTAGCGGGAGGGGAGAGACCCAGTACTTC.

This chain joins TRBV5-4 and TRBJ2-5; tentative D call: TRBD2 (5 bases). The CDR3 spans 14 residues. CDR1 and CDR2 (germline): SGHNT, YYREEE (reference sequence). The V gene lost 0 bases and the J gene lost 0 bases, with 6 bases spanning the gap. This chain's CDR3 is CASSLAGYQETQYF. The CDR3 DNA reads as TGTGCCAGCAGCTTGGCGGGATACCAAGAGACCCAGTACTTC.

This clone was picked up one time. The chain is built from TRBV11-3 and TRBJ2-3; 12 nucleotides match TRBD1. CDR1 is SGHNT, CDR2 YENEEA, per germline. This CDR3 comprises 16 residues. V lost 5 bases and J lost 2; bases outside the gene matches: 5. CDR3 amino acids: CASSRGQGAPTDTQYF. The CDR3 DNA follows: TGTGCCAGCAGCCGGGGACAGGGGGCGCCCACAGATACGCAGTATTTT.

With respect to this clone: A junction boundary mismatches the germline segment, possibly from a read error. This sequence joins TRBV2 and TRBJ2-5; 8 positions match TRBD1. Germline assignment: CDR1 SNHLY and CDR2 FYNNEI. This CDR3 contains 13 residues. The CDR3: CASLRTGKDTQYF. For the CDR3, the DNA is TGTGCCAGCCTGCGGACAGGGAAAGATACCCAGTACTTC.

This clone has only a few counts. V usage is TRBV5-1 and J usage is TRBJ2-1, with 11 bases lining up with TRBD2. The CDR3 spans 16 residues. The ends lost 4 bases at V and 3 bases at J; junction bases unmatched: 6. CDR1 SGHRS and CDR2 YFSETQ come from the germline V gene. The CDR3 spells CASSNKLAGVYNEQFF. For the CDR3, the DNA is TGCGCCAGCAGCAACAAACTAGCGGGAGTCTACAATGAGCAGTTCTTC. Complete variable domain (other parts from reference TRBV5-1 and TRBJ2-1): KAGVTQTPRYLIKTRGQQVTLSCSPISGHRSVSWYQQTPGQGLQFLFEYFSETQRNKGNFPGRFSGRQFSNSRSEMNVSTLELGDSALYLCASSNKLAGVYNEQFFGPGTRLTVL.

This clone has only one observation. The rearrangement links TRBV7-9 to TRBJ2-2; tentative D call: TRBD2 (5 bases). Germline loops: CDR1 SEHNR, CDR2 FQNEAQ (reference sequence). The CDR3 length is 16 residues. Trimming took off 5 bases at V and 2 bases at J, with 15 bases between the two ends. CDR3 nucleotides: TGTGCCAGCAGCCCCGCAGAGGGCGCTAACACCGGGGAGCTGTTTTTT. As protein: CASSPAEGANTGELFF.

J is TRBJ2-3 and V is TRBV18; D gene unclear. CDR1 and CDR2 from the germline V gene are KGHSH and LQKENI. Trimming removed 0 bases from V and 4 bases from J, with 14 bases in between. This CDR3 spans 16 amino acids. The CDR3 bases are TGTGCCAGCTCACCACCATCATTGGGCGTCTCAGATACGCAGTATTTT. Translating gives CASSPPSLGVSDTQYF.

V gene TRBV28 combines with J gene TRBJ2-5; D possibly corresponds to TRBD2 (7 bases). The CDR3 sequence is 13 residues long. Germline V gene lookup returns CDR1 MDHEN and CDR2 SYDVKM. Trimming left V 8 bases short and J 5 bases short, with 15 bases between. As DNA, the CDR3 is TGTGCCAGCTTACAGGGAGGGCGGGAGACCCAGTACTTC. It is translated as CASLQGGRETQYF.

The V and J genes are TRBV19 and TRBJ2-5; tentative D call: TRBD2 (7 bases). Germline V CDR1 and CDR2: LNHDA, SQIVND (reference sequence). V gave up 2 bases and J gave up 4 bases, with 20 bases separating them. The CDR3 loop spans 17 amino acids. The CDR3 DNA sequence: TGTGCCAGTAGTATAACAGGGAGGGGAACTCTGCGAGAGACCCAGTACTTC. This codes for CASSITGRGTLRETQYF.